Listed below are T cell receptor beta chains from one sample, sequenced in a study of T-cell memory formation after mild COVID-19. TCRdb ran MiXCR on the 5' RACE reads and lists one entry per CDR3 protein. The sample shows about 14,000 distinct CDR3 sequences, around 15% of them seen only once. The sample consisted of PBMCs or a T cell subset sorted from them (not recorded which). The receptors come from a man between 18 and 35 years old who had mild COVID-19 (a few samples of this study predate the infection). Cell type and time point are not known. Both conserved end residues are trimmed from each CDR3.

J,V,CDR3
TRBJ2-3,TRBV7-9,ASRIQDTQY
TRBJ2-2,TRBV19,ASSILAGDLTGELF
TRBJ1-4,TRBV4-3,ASSQEGPGANEKLF
TRBJ1-6,TRBV2,ASSDVTVSPLH
TRBJ1-1,TRBV29-1,SVEIGMNTEAF
TRBJ1-2,TRBV20-1,SARGDPNYGYT
TRBJ2-3,TRBV7-8,ASSLIASTDTQY
TRBJ2-7,TRBV4-3,ASSPWDGSYEQY
TRBJ1-1,TRBV13,ASSLGLMRRVDF
TRBJ2-1,TRBV4-2,ASSQAVLGDVEQF
TRBJ1-1,TRBV5-1,ASSTVAGAGGEAF
TRBJ2-1,TRBV6-1,ASRAGQGAIEQF
TRBJ1-2,TRBV6-1,ASREGGHGYT
TRBJ2-4,TRBV11-2,ASSLTSGAPDQY
TRBJ2-5,TRBV7-9,ASSSRLAGSETQY
TRBJ2-3,TRBV6-5,ASSYYALESDTQY
TRBJ1-3,TRBV7-2,ASSPRGLERNTIY
TRBJ2-3,TRBV7-2,ASSLGLAGLLSDTQY
TRBJ2-1,TRBV5-1,ASSLGWGGHNEQF
TRBJ2-2,TRBV5-1,AISPRMHTGELF
TRBJ2-5,TRBV28,ASSLHRGLVETQY
TRBJ2-5,TRBV10-3,AISELASETQY
TRBJ2-1,TRBV11-2,ASSLSPAGNEQF
TRBJ1-5,TRBV16,ASSQGVSGNQPQH
TRBJ2-1,TRBV7-7,ASSLDAGRNEQF
TRBJ1-3,TRBV20-1,SAPRLGPGNTIY
TRBJ2-1,TRBV3-1,ASSRVLAGLGNEQF
TRBJ2-2,TRBV13,ASSLGTGELF
TRBJ2-3,TRBV7-9,ASSLSLGVDTQY
TRBJ1-5,TRBV18,ASSPQGLNQPQH
TRBJ2-7,TRBV24-1,ATSDLQSGRGQY
TRBJ2-2,TRBV4-1,ASSRQGAKTGELF
TRBJ1-2,TRBV18,ASSPLPGQPYGYT
TRBJ1-4,TRBV4-2,ASSQDQGPYIATNEKLF
TRBJ2-7,TRBV5-6,ASSFGRGWEQY
TRBJ1-2,TRBV24-1,ATSASPSAYGYT
TRBJ1-4,TRBV6-5,ASSYGSVFATNEKLF
TRBJ1-1,TRBV12-3/TRBV12-4,ASGNPGSTEAF